These 17 T cell receptor beta chains were sequenced from one sample in a study of blood T cell repertoires in COVID-19. Data came from immunoSEQ multiplex PCR; TCRdb stores just in-frame clones and leaves some out. The table has under 95,000 clones, 90% to 95% seen once. Input material: peripheral blood. These receptors came from a woman aged 50 to 65 in a cohort sampled during active COVID-19.

This chain connects TRBV5-4 to TRBJ2-1, with TRBD1 as a possible D gene (6 bases). The CDR3 loop spans 15 amino acids. The V gene's germline CDR1 is SGHNT and CDR2 YYREEE (reference sequence). The V gene lost 0 bases and the J gene lost 5 bases, with 12 bases spanning the gap. The CDR3 loop reads CASSLGNYRDNEQFF. CDR3 DNA: TGTGCCAGCAGCTTGGGAAACTACAGGGACAATGAGCAGTTCTTC.

The chain employs TRBV29-1 and TRBJ2-4, with D maybe TRBD2 (7 bases). Germline V gene data show CDR1 as SQVTM and CDR2 as ANQGSEA. V was pared by 7 bases and J by 1 base, with 14 bases between. The CDR3 totals 14 residues. The CDR3 reads CSDRGAGAKNIQYF. CDR3 in DNA: TGCAGCGACCGGGGGGCAGGGGCCAAAAACATTCAGTACTTC.

The chain combines TRBV6-6 with TRBJ1-4; 11 bases are shared with TRBD1. Unmatched junction bases numbered 2, after V lost 4 bases and J lost 7 bases. Germline V lookup: CDR1 MNHNY, CDR2 SVGAGI (reference sequence). The CDR3 loop spans 14 amino acids. CDR3 sequence reads: CASSSGTGGEKLFF. In DNA form, the CDR3 reads TGTGCCAGCAGTTCCGGGACAGGGGGTGAAAAACTGTTTTTT.

This clone was picked up one time. The J gene is TRBJ1-5, the V gene TRBV10-2, with a tentative D call TRBD1 (5 bases). In germline, CDR1 is WSHSY, CDR2 SAAADI. V lost 3 bases and J lost 0, with 21 bases in between. The CDR3 runs 19 residues. For the CDR3, the DNA is TGCGCCAGCAGTGAAGCAGGGAGGGTGGGAATTTATAGCAATCAGCCCCAGCATTTT. This translates into CASSEAGRVGIYSNQPQHF.

The V gene is TRBV12-3 or TRBV12-4, the J gene TRBJ2-1, with D uncertain. The CDR3 runs to 13 residues. V shed 5 bases and J shed 0 bases, with 5 bases lying between them. CDR3 amino acids: CASSPHSYNEQFF. In nucleotides, the CDR3 is TGTGCCAGCAGTCCACACTCCTACAATGAGCAGTTCTTC.

The chain joins TRBV12-5 to TRBJ1-6; TRBD1 agrees at 8 bases. V dropped 6 bases and J dropped 7; count of bases not matched to a gene: 8. Germline CDR1 and CDR2: LGHNT and FRNRAP. There are 15 residues in the CDR3. The CDR3 DNA reads TGTGCTAGTGGCCACGGGCGACAGGGGAATTCACCCCTCCACTTT. It specifies CASGHGRQGNSPLHF.

The chain couples TRBV5-1 to TRBJ2-7; 7 positions match TRBD1. Germline CDR1 SGHRS, CDR2 YFSETQ. J gave up 1 base and V 4 bases, and 5 bases lay outside the gene matches. The CDR3 has 14 amino acids. CDR3 residues: CASSGSTGSYEQYF. The DNA of the CDR3 is TGCGCCAGCAGCGGCTCGACAGGGTCCTACGAGCAGTACTTC.

This chain joins TRBV6-5 and TRBJ2-2; 9 bases are a match to TRBD1. V dropped 7 bases and J dropped 4; count of bases not matched to a gene: 7. Germline loops: CDR1 MNHEY, CDR2 SVGAGI. This CDR3 has 15 residues. The CDR3 loop reads CASTMDRGGTGELFF. CDR3 DNA: TGTGCCAGCACCATGGACAGGGGCGGCACCGGGGAGCTGTTTTTT.

The chain recombines TRBV18 with TRBJ2-5, with a tentative D call TRBD2 (5 bases). Trimming left V 0 bases short and J 5 bases short, with 10 bases between. Germline values: CDR1 KGHSH, CDR2 LQKENI. This CDR3 comprises 14 residues. The CDR3 region has the DNA TGTGCCAGCTCACCACCGGAGGCGAGGGAGACCCAGTACTTC. It translates to CASSPPEARETQYF.

This clone was recorded a few times. The genes are TRBV27 and TRBJ2-7; perhaps TRBD1 as D (6 bases). The length of the CDR3 is 14 residues. V was pared by 5 bases and J by 2 bases, with 13 bases between. Germline V gene data show CDR1 as MNHEY and CDR2 as SMNVEV (reference sequence). CDR3 in amino acids: CASSQDRIAYEQYF. CDR3 nucleotide sequence: TGTGCCAGCAGTCAAGACAGGATTGCCTACGAGCAGTACTTC.

This chain uses TRBV2 with TRBJ2-3; TRBD1 aligns across 8 bases. The CDR3 is 14 residues long. CDR1 SNHLY and CDR2 FYNNEI come from the germline V gene. The junction had 6 bases not matched to a gene; V was cut back by 7 bases and J by 3 bases. The CDR3 region has the DNA TGTGCCAGCAATGGACAGGGATGGACAGATACGCAGTATTTT. It codes for CASNGQGWTDTQYF.

This chain links TRBV6-5 with TRBJ2-5; 9 bases agree with TRBD2. The CDR3 is 15 residues long. Trimming at V came to 6 bases and at J to 6 bases, leaving 11 bases not matched to a gene. Germline loops: CDR1 MNHEY, CDR2 SVGAGI. The CDR3 region has the DNA TGTGCCAGCAGCCTACTGAATAGCGGGAGTAAGACCCAGTACTTC. It is translated as CASSLLNSGSKTQYF.

V gene TRBV5-1 combines with J gene TRBJ1-4; D remains ambiguous. Germline V gene lookup returns CDR1 SGHRS and CDR2 YFSETQ. Trimming removed 4 bases at V and 1 base at J, with 8 bases between. This CDR3 is 14 amino acids long. CDR3 region: CASSNSQTNEKLFF. The CDR3 nucleotides are TGCGCCAGCAGCAACAGCCAAACTAATGAAAAACTGTTTTTT.

The chain carries TRBV10-1 and TRBJ2-1, with 11 bases fitting TRBD2. CDR1 WNHNN and CDR2 SYGVQD come from the germline V gene (reference sequence). V trimming: 4 bases; J trimming: 0 bases; junction bases outside the gene matches: 5. This CDR3 comprises 17 residues. The CDR3 sequence is CASSASGGLDSYNEQFF. The CDR3 DNA follows: TGCGCCAGCAGTGCTAGCGGGGGGCTGGACTCCTACAATGAGCAGTTCTTC.

This chain uses TRBV7-9 with TRBJ2-7; D is possibly TRBD1 (5 bases). From germline, CDR1 is SEHNR and CDR2 FQNEAQ (reference sequence). V lost 3 bases to trimming and J lost 0 bases, with 12 bases between them. The CDR3 contains 15 residues. CDR3 region: CASSLQGSYSYEQYF. CDR3 sequence (DNA): TGTGCCAGCAGCTTGCAGGGCTCTTACTCCTACGAGCAGTACTTC.

The chain has TRBV27 and TRBJ1-5, with D unresolved. Germline CDR1 and CDR2: MNHEY and SMNVEV (reference sequence). V lost 6 bases and J 1 base, leaving 13 bases between the germline ends. CDR3 size: 15 residues. CDR3: CASRTEFRSNQPQHF. The CDR3 DNA is TGTGCCAGCAGAACGGAGTTTCGGAGCAATCAGCCCCAGCATTTT.

This clone showed up just a few times. The chain uses TRBV6-5 and TRBJ1-3; D may be TRBD1 (5 bases). V lost 7 bases, J lost 3 bases, and 13 bases lay in between. The germline V gene has CDR1 MNHEY and CDR2 SVGAGI. CDR3 length: 14 amino acids. DNA for the CDR3: TGTGCCAGCAATCATCAGGGTGTTGGAAACACCATATATTTT. It codes for CASNHQGVGNTIYF.